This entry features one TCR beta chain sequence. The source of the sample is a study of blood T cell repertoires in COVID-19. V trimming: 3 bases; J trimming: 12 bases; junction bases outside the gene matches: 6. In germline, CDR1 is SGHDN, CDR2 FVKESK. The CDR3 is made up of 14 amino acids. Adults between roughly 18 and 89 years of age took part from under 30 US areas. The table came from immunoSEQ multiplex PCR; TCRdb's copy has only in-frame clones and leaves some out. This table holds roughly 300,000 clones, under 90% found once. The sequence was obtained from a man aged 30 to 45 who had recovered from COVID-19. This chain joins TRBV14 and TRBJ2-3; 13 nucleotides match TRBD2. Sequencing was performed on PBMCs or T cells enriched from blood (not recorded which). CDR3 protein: CASSQGTSGAVQYF. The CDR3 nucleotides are TGTGCCAGCAGCCAGGGGACTAGCGGGGCCGTACAGTATTTT.